The following is a TCR beta chain sequence with its context. Using immunoSEQ multiplex PCR, the repertoire was profiled, and TCRdb retains in-frame clones only, with some absent. The profile shows 140,000 to 150,000 clones, roughly 92% of them singletons. This sample stems from a study of T cell responses to AZD1222 COVID-19 vaccine. The sequencing here drew on peripheral blood, taken on day 0 of AZD1222 vaccination. The receptor's source is an adult in good health.

The DNA for the CDR3 is TGCGCCAGCAGCCGACTAGCGGGAATCAGTACCGGGGAGCTGTTTTTT. Protein: CASSRLAGISTGELFF. The rearrangement uses TRBV5-1 and TRBJ2-2, with 11 bases matching TRBD2. CDR3 length: 16 residues. V shed 4 bases, J shed 5 bases, and the junction held 7 bases outside the gene matches. The germline CDR1 and CDR2 sequences are SGHRS and YFSETQ.